Shown below are 25 T cell receptor beta chains from a single sample sequenced in a study of blood T cell repertoires in COVID-19. Measured with immunoSEQ multiplex PCR; TCRdb has only the in-frame clones, and not every one. The table shows around 200,000 clones, with more than 65% occurring only once. The sequenced sample consisted of peripheral blood. The receptors derive from a man between 50 and 59 years old with active or convalescent COVID-19.

This chain uses TRBV4-2 with TRBJ1-1; possibly TRBD1 for D (6 bases). V lost 0 bases and J lost 0, with 8 bases in between. Per germline, CDR1 LGHNA and CDR2 YNFKEQ. The CDR3 totals 15 residues. DNA for the CDR3: TGTGCCAGCAGCCAAGAGTGGGACATGAACACTGAAGCTTTCTTT. Its protein is CASSQEWDMNTEAFF.

Worth noting for this clone: At the DNA level, this CDR3 is encoded by other sequences in the same sample as well. The J gene is TRBJ2-3, the V gene TRBV5-1; 13 nucleotides agree with TRBD2. The trim removed 3 bases at V and 0 bases at J, leaving 1 base unmatched. Germline CDR1 reads SGHRS; CDR2 reads YFSETQ. The CDR3 covers 16 residues. The CDR3 bases are TGCGCCAGCAGCTCGGGACTAGCGGGGAGCACAGATACGCAGTATTTT. It specifies CASSSGLAGSTDTQYF.

V is TRBV4-2 and J is TRBJ1-1; a possible D gene is TRBD1 (6 bases). Looked up from germline, CDR1 is LGHNA and CDR2 is YNFKEQ. V was trimmed by 0 bases and J by 4 bases, leaving 9 bases between them. CDR3 length equals 14 residues. DNA of the CDR3: TGTGCCAGCAGCCAAGAAGGGGGGGGCACTGAAGCTTTCTTT. It specifies CASSQEGGGTEAFF.

The chain recombines TRBV6-5 with TRBJ2-2; no clear D gene. This CDR3 is built from 14 residues. The V end was cut by 8 bases, the J end by 2 bases, with 12 bases between. Germline V gives CDR1 MNHEY, CDR2 SVGAGI. The CDR3: CASFKSPNTGELFF. Written as DNA, the CDR3 is TGTGCCAGCTTCAAAAGCCCCAACACCGGGGAGCTGTTTTTT.

The J gene is TRBJ1-2, the V gene TRBV15; D is perhaps TRBD1 (6 bases). Trimming took off 0 bases at V and 8 bases at J, with 10 bases between the two ends. The germline CDR1 and CDR2 sequences are LNHNV and YYDKDF (reference sequence). CDR3 length: 13 residues. This chain's CDR3 is CATSRERDIGYTF. CDR3 nucleotide sequence: TGTGCCACCAGCAGAGAGAGGGACATCGGCTACACCTTC.

The chain has TRBV6-2 or TRBV6-3 and TRBJ2-7, with TRBD1 as a possible D gene (6 bases). V was pared by 4 bases and J by 1 base, with 11 bases between. The germline gives CDR1 MNHEY, CDR2 SVGEGT. The CDR3 has 14 amino acids. CDR3: CASSSTGASYEQYF. The CDR3 DNA reads TGTGCCAGCAGTTCGACAGGAGCATCCTACGAGCAGTACTTC.

This clone occurred a few times. This chain uses TRBV6-5 with TRBJ2-7; D gene uncertain. The germline V gene encodes CDR1 MNHEY and CDR2 SVGAGI. The CDR3 is 11 residues long. V lost 1 base and J lost 5, with 3 bases in between. CDR3 DNA sequence: TGTGCCAGCAGTTACTACAACGAGCAGTACTTC. The encoded protein is CASSYYNEQYF.

The rearrangement joins TRBV2 to TRBJ2-1, with D tentatively TRBD1 (7 bases). Trimming removed 4 bases at V and 12 bases at J, with 19 bases between. The CDR3 runs to 14 residues. CDR1 is SNHLY and CDR2 is FYNNEI in the germline V gene. Here the CDR3 reads CASSVRNRGGVQFF. DNA of the CDR3: TGTGCCAGCAGTGTGCGAAACAGGGGAGGAGTGCAGTTCTTC.

This clone appeared a few times. The V gene is TRBV28, the J gene TRBJ1-2, with D possibly being TRBD1 (6 bases). Germline CDR1 reads MDHEN; CDR2 reads SYDVKM. V lost 2 bases, J lost 4 bases, and 14 bases lay in between. This CDR3 spans 15 amino acids. DNA of the CDR3: TGTGCCAGCAGTTTAAGACAGACAGGAGTCTATGGCTACACCTTC. The encoded protein is CASSLRQTGVYGYTF.

The chain recombines TRBV19 with TRBJ2-1; tentative D call: TRBD2 (6 bases). The CDR3 has 15 residues. Germline V gene lookup returns CDR1 LNHDA and CDR2 SQIVND (reference sequence). The ends were cut back, 4 bases at V and 3 bases at J, with 13 bases in the middle. In nucleotides, the CDR3 is TGTGCCAGTAGTAAGAGTCAGGGAGGCTACAATGAGCAGTTCTTC. Translating it yields CASSKSQGGYNEQFF.

The chain couples TRBV28 to TRBJ2-5; 11 bases are a match to TRBD2. The CDR3 consists of 14 residues. Unmatched junction bases numbered 4, after V lost 10 bases and J lost 0 bases. CDR1 MDHEN and CDR2 SYDVKM come from the germline V gene. In DNA form, the CDR3 reads TGTGCCATTCAACTAGCGGGGGACCAAGAGACCCAGTACTTC. Translating it yields CAIQLAGDQETQYF.

In this sample, this clone turned up a few times. V usage is TRBV5-1 and J usage is TRBJ2-1; D perhaps matches TRBD1 (6 bases). The CDR3 spans 12 residues. Trimming stripped 2 bases from V and 8 bases from J, with 8 bases between. Germline CDR1 SGHRS, CDR2 YFSETQ. The CDR3 DNA is TGCGCCAGCAGCTTACAGGGTTATGAGCAGTTCTTC. This codes for CASSLQGYEQFF.

V usage is TRBV28 and J usage is TRBJ1-5; D may be TRBD1 (6 bases). The germline gives CDR1 MDHEN, CDR2 SYDVKM. Trimming took off 7 bases at V and 5 bases at J, with 15 bases between the two ends. The CDR3 runs 14 residues. The CDR3 coding sequence is TGTGCCAGCAAGGGGGAGGGGGGGCATCAGCCCCAGCATTTT. Its protein is CASKGEGGHQPQHF.

The V call is TRBV14, the J call TRBJ2-7; 14 bases are a match to TRBD2. Germline loops: CDR1 SGHDN, CDR2 FVKESK. The CDR3 sequence is 14 residues long. V was pared by 4 bases and J by 6 bases, with 2 bases of the junction left unmatched. The CDR3 is CASSPGLAGGEQYF. CDR3 DNA sequence: TGTGCCAGCAGCCCCGGACTAGCGGGGGGCGAGCAGTACTTC.

The J gene is TRBJ2-5, the V gene TRBV30, with D uncertain. CDR3 length: 10 amino acids. From germline, CDR1 is GTSNPN and CDR2 SVGIG (reference sequence). The CDR3 coding sequence is TGTGCGGCGGTTAGGGAGACCCAGTACTTC. As protein: CAAVRETQYF.

CDR3 DNA: TGTGCCAGCAGTTCGACAGGGGTGGTTGAAAAACTGTTTTTT. Translation: CASSSTGVVEKLFF. The chain joins TRBV28 to TRBJ1-4; 8 positions match TRBD1. CDR3 length: 14 amino acids. Germline assignment: CDR1 MDHEN and CDR2 SYDVKM. Losses at the gene ends were 4 bases for V and 7 bases for J; bases not matched to a gene: 5.

The chain combines TRBV6-5 with TRBJ1-2; D might be TRBD1 (6 bases). The CDR3 contains 12 residues. Germline-derived CDR1 and CDR2 are MNHEY and SVGAGI. Trimming took off 8 bases at V and 4 bases at J, with 11 bases between the two ends. CDR3: CASRLQGYGYTF. DNA of the CDR3: TGTGCCAGCCGATTACAGGGCTATGGCTACACCTTC.

In its sample, this clone was seen a few times. Other nucleotide sequences from this sample produce the same CDR3. V and J are TRBV12-5 and TRBJ1-1; no clear D gene. Germline V gene lookup returns CDR1 LGHNT and CDR2 FRNRAP. V was clipped by 7 bases and J by 2 bases, with 5 bases between them. The CDR3 is 11 residues long. The CDR3 DNA is TGTGCTAGTGCCCTAAACACTGAAGCTTTCTTT. Translation gives CASALNTEAFF.

This clone has more than one count but fewer than ten. The chain couples TRBV3-1 (or the pseudogene TRBV3-2) to TRBJ2-1, with TRBD1 identical over 11 bases. Germline CDR1 and CDR2: LGHDT and YNNKEL (reference sequence). Trimming took 2 bases from V and 6 from J; bases not matched to a gene: 15. This CDR3 is 19 amino acids long. CDR3 amino acids: CASSQSGTGGTVLGNEQFF. Here the CDR3 DNA reads TGTGCCAGCAGCCAATCAGGGACAGGGGGGACGGTTTTGGGCAATGAGCAGTTCTTC.

The V and J genes are TRBV10-3 and TRBJ2-1, with 7 bases aligning to TRBD1. The germline gives CDR1 ENHRY, CDR2 SYGVKD. With V trimmed by 3 bases and J by 7 bases, 6 bases remained unmatched. This CDR3 has 14 residues. The CDR3 bases are TGTGCCATCAGTGATAGGGCAGGGGGTAATGAGCAGTTCTTC. It translates to CAISDRAGGNEQFF.

This clone appeared a single time. The rearrangement uses TRBV2 and TRBJ1-6, with D tentatively TRBD1 (6 bases). The CDR3 sequence is 15 residues long. Deletions cut 7 bases from V and 6 bases from J, with 16 bases between. Germline CDR1 and CDR2: SNHLY and FYNNEI. DNA for the CDR3: TGTGCCAGCAACCCATCCGGGACAAGTAATTCACCCCTCCACTTT. Translation gives CASNPSGTSNSPLHF.

V gene TRBV21-1 combines with J gene TRBJ2-5; the DNA was not compared with TRBD2, the D call given in the table. TRBV21-1 is tagged as a pseudogene. The CDR3 extends over 22 amino acids. CDR3 sequence (DNA): TGTGCCAGCAGCAAAGTGCGGAGACTAGCGGGGGAGGCTCCCCCCCGTTCCGAGACCCAGTACTTC. This codes for CASSKVRRLAGEAPPRSETQYF.

The rearrangement joins TRBV10-3 to TRBJ2-7; 9 nucleotides match TRBD1. CDR1 is ENHRY, CDR2 SYGVKD, per germline. The CDR3 extends over 14 amino acids. V lost 10 bases, J lost 0 bases, and 7 bases stayed unmatched. The CDR3 bases are TGTGCCACCGGGGACAGGGATAGCTCCTACGAGCAGTACTTC. It encodes CATGDRDSSYEQYF.

The chain carries TRBV25-1 and TRBJ1-1; 9 bases line up with TRBD1. Per germline, CDR1 MGHDK and CDR2 SYGVNS. V lost 6 bases, J lost 9 bases, and 8 bases stayed unmatched. The CDR3 is made up of 13 amino acids. DNA of the CDR3: TGTGCCAGCAGAGCCGGGACAGGGAGACAAGCTTTCTTT. Protein product: CASRAGTGRQAFF.

The rearrangement links TRBV11-2 to TRBJ2-7, with D unclear. Trimming took 0 bases from V and 0 from J, leaving 6 bases between them. Germline lookup yields CDR1 SGHAT and CDR2 FQNNGV. The CDR3 is 14 amino acids. CDR3 protein: CASSLDHGSYEQYF. The CDR3 DNA reads TGTGCCAGCAGCTTAGATCACGGCTCCTACGAGCAGTACTTC.